The text below deals with one TCR beta chain. Its specificity is not known. This record belongs to a study of shared clonotypes between healthy human individuals. Study results and caveats: It was the few donors that limited the genetic and exposure-history diversity represented. Tissues were not sampled, only blood, and their repertoires likely differ. Sharing across a handful of donors was seen in approximately 5.2% of naive CD4 clonotypes.

Deep-level settings were used for running the assay. Measured with immunoSEQ multiplex PCR; TCRdb has only the in-frame clones, and not every one. The sample records 2 million to 3 million clones, 80% to 95% being singletons. The CDR3 spans 14 residues. Germline V CDR1 and CDR2: SGHRS, YFSETQ. The ends were cut back, 4 bases at V and 2 bases at J, with 11 bases in the middle. The TCR comes from a man younger than 30 in good health. Some clones in this sample may be carry-over from other donors' samples. Sequencing was carried out using naive CD4+ T cells from PBMCs. Subset denoted: CD45RA+ positively selected. The gene calls are TRBV5-1 and TRBJ2-3; weak D call: TRBD2 (6 bases). Written as DNA, the CDR3 is TGCGCCAGCAGCCTCCAGCGGGCCACAGATACGCAGTATTTT. The encoded protein is CASSLQRATDTQYF.